This T cell receptor (beta chain) was recovered during a study of CD8 T cells in Susac syndrome (dated by TCRdb to about 2019). Regarding the research as a whole: Among the Susac syndrome patients who were sequenced, clinically active disease was present in more than 5 and clinical remission was observed in roughly eight. Susac syndrome patients were therapy-naive, on corticosteroids (some also receiving IVIg), or on IVIg alone at blood withdrawal. The study used repertoire sequencing to test whether antigen drove CD8+ T cell activation and differentiation in Susac syndrome. What the research found in general, with its limitations: The CD4+ T cell repertoire of patients with Susac syndrome showed no detectable clonal expansion. The TCR sequencing and HLA analysis was acknowledged to have included a relatively small number of individuals.

RNA was extracted using the RNeasy kit, and roughly 0.45 to 1 microgram was reverse transcribed with random hexamers. TCR beta CDR3 regions were amplified with the immunoSEQ multiplex PCR assay covering 54 Vbeta and 13 Jbeta segments. PCR amplification bias was corrected by using a synthetic template baseline for primer optimization and computational correction. The original methods were these. Reads were assigned to V, D and J genes according to IMGT and analyzed in immunoSEQ Analyzer, with only productive sequences retained. Clonality was computed as one minus Shannon entropy normalized by log2 of the number of productive unique sequences. For each patient and control, public and private clones were evaluated among the 100 most prevalent clones. Susac-specific clones were defined as absent from healthy and MS cohorts, 850 to 1,300 published viral clones and other ImmuneACCESS disease sequences. TCRdb reanalyzed the raw reads on its own, using fastp at Q25 for trimming and MiXCR for clone calling, and kept in-frame beta chains. Under each unique CDR3 protein, matching rows form one entry showing the most common genes and DNA. TCRdb, rather than the study authors, made the V and J calls. Here the sample has about 190,000 distinct CDR3 sequences; approximately 96% occur a single time. Together, the top ten hold more than 0.08% of the sample.

Peripheral blood CD8+ and CD4+ T cells from healthy donors, Susac syndrome patients and multiple sclerosis patients were profiled by high-throughput TCR beta sequencing. The Susac syndrome patients fulfilled recently defined diagnostic criteria for either definite or probable disease. Bulk CD8+ and CD4+ T cells were purified magnetically by negative isolation, whereas CD8+ TEMRA cells were enriched by FACS. Blood was drawn into EDTA tubes, processed within 24 hours, and PBMCs were isolated by density gradient centrifugation. PBMCs intended for TCR sequencing were frozen in liquid nitrogen and were later thawed in a 37 degrees C water bath. The sorted or isolated CD4+, CD8+ and CD8+ TEMRA cells had a purity of 90% or higher. A remark on this clonotype: It has no known antigen specificity. Qualities for individual bases were not recorded, and no much larger clone is one base off.

Looking up the germline V gene (reference sequence) yields CDR1 GTSNPN and CDR2 SVGIG. Between the V and J ends, shortened by 2 bases and 3 bases respectively, the junction contains 6 bases. Counted from cysteine to phenylalanine, this CDR3 has 12 amino acids. Of the read, only the CDR3 DNA is kept; its 36 bases are in frame from base 1. The sequenced sample was CD4+ T cells from PBMCs. The V and J genes are TRBV30 and TRBJ2-3, with no confidently assigned D gene. This clonotype was sampled from a human donor with Susac syndrome. The sequenced DNA is TGTGCCTGGAGTCTCTGGACAGATACGCAGTATTTT. The translation is CAWSLWTDTQYF.